One and the same sample provided the 4 T cell receptor beta chains below, sequenced in a study of blood T cell repertoires in COVID-19. Using immunoSEQ multiplex PCR, the repertoire was profiled, and TCRdb retains in-frame clones only, with some absent. The data contain 100,000 to 130,000 clones, around nine tenths of them singletons. Material: peripheral blood. The receptors were sampled from a woman in her thirties with acute or convalescent COVID-19.

The chain recombines TRBV5-6 with TRBJ1-2; perhaps TRBD1 as D (6 bases). This CDR3 has 12 residues. CDR1 and CDR2 from the germline V gene are SGHDT and YYEEEE. The V gene lost 4 bases and the J gene lost 7 bases, with 11 bases spanning the gap. CDR3 bases: TGTGCCAGCAGCCCTCAGGGGAGTGGCTACACCTTC. Translated, it gives CASSPQGSGYTF.

The chain links TRBV15 to TRBJ1-1, with D possibly matching TRBD1 (5 bases). The germline V and J ends were trimmed by 0 bases and 7 bases, with 12 bases remaining between them. Germline V gene data show CDR1 as LNHNV and CDR2 as YYDKDF (reference sequence). CDR3 length: 14 residues. In nucleotides, the CDR3 is TGTGCCACCAGCAGAGATACCGGGGGGAGTGAAGCTTTCTTT. This gives the protein CATSRDTGGSEAFF. Using reference TRBV15 and TRBJ1-1 for the parts outside the CDR3, the full variable domain is DAMVIQNPRYQVTQFGKPVTLSCSQTLNHNVMYWYQQKSSQAPKLLFHYYDKDFNNEADTPDNFQSRRPNTSFCFLDIRSPGLGDTAMYLCATSRDTGGSEAFFGQGTRLTVV.

This rearrangement joins TRBV4-2 to TRBJ1-4, with TRBD1 identical over 9 bases. V shed 0 bases, J shed 8 bases, and the junction held 7 bases outside the gene matches. Germline lookup yields CDR1 LGHNA and CDR2 YNFKEQ. This CDR3 spans 16 amino acids. The CDR3: CASSQEEDRGGEKLFF. For the CDR3, the DNA is TGTGCCAGCAGCCAAGAAGAGGACAGGGGTGGAGAAAAACTGTTTTTT.

In nucleotides, the CDR3 is TGTGCCACCTCAGCGGATACGCAGTATTTT. Amino acids: CATSADTQYF. This chain joins TRBV28 and TRBJ2-3; D is uncertain. Trimming removed 10 bases from V and 6 bases from J, with 8 bases in between. This CDR3 region has 10 residues. The germline CDR1 and CDR2 sequences are MDHEN and SYDVKM.